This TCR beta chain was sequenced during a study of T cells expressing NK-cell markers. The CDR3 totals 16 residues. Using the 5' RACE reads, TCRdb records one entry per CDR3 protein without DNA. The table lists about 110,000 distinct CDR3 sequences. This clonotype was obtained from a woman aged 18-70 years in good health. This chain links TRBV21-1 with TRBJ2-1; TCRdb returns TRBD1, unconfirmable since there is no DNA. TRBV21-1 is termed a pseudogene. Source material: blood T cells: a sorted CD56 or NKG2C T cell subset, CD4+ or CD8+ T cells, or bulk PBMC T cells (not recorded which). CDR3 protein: CASSKGDRGFCNEQFF.